The T cell receptor (beta chain) under discussion was sequenced for a study of T cells in localized non-small cell lung cancer. Concerning this clone itself: Its antigen is unidentified.

Repertoires were generated with immunoSEQ multiplex PCR, while TCRdb's copy carries only in-frame clones and drops some. The sample has about 72,000 clones, 84% seen once. Study-wide findings and caveats: Maximal T cell clonality occurred in uninvolved adjacent lung, with tumor ranking below it. Increased T cell density in blood showed an association with longer overall survival.

The starting material was peripheral blood, obtained before any cancer treatment. This TCR derives from a female donor at least 60 years old with stage I lung adenocarcinoma.

As DNA, the CDR3 is TGTGCTAGTGCCCCGATCGGGACTAGCGGGGCAGAGACCCAGTACTTC. The encoded protein is CASAPIGTSGAETQYF. The V gene is TRBV12-5, the J gene TRBJ2-5; TRBD2 matches 13 bases. The J segment lost 4 bases and the V segment lost 7 bases, leaving 9 bases of the junction unmatched. Per germline, CDR1 LGHNT and CDR2 FRNRAP. The CDR3 contains 16 residues.